The 24 T cell receptor beta chains listed next were all sequenced from one sample in a study of cytomegalovirus exposure and HLA in healthy donors. Generated by immunoSEQ multiplex PCR, the TCRdb table keeps only in-frame clones and is missing some. The data contain 100,000 to 150,000 clones, roughly 95% of them seen just once; the ten biggest clones take up about 1.7%. Sequenced material: PBMCs. These receptors all come from a man younger than 35 in good health and CMV-seronegative.

The V gene is TRBV27, the J gene TRBJ2-2, with D unclear. Trimming left V 5 bases short and J 0 bases short, with 4 bases between. Germline CDR1 is MNHEY and CDR2 is SMNVEV (reference sequence). This CDR3 contains 13 residues. CDR3 in amino acids: CASSASNTGELFF. The CDR3 coding sequence is TGTGCCAGCAGTGCGTCGAACACCGGGGAGCTGTTTTTT.

This sequence joins TRBV19 and TRBJ1-5; D call uncertain. The CDR3 consists of 16 residues. Trimming cost V 1 base and J 7 bases, with 17 bases left between them. CDR1 is LNHDA, CDR2 SQIVND, per germline (reference sequence). CDR3 nucleotides: TGTGCCAGTAGTATAGTGGGCCGCACGGTCTCGCAGCCCCAGCATTTT. It codes for CASSIVGRTVSQPQHF.

This clone was counted a single time. V gene TRBV18 combines with J gene TRBJ1-2; the match to TRBD1 covers 7 bases. The CDR3 loop spans 16 amino acids. The germline V gene encodes CDR1 KGHSH and CDR2 LQKENI. With V trimmed by 2 bases and J by 4 bases, 10 bases remained unmatched. CDR3 protein: CASSPNTGVFTYGYTF. The CDR3 coding sequence is TGTGCCAGCTCACCAAATACAGGGGTGTTTACCTATGGCTACACCTTC.

The CDR3 is CASSFWTDQETQYF. The CDR3 nucleotides read TGTGCCAGCAGCTTCTGGACAGATCAAGAGACCCAGTACTTC. The chain has TRBV7-8 and TRBJ2-5, with D perhaps TRBD1 (6 bases). The CDR3 has 14 amino acids. Germline V gives CDR1 SGHVS, CDR2 FQNEAQ. The ends were cut back, 3 bases at V and 2 bases at J, with 10 bases in the middle.

The V call is TRBV4-1, the J call TRBJ2-1; 12 bases map to TRBD2. V lost 6 bases to trimming and J lost 4 bases; unmatched junction nucleotides: 1. The CDR3 is 14 amino acids. Per the germline V gene, CDR1 is MGHRA and CDR2 is YSYEKL. CDR3 amino acids: CASSLAGGYNEQFF. In DNA form, the CDR3 reads TGCGCCAGCAGTCTAGCGGGAGGGTACAATGAGCAGTTCTTC.

This clone was seen once. This chain uses TRBV28 with TRBJ1-5, with D unresolved. Germline loops: CDR1 MDHEN, CDR2 SYDVKM. The CDR3 runs to 14 residues. V was cut by 3 bases and J by 3 bases, with 9 bases left in between. The CDR3 DNA sequence: TGTGCCAGCAGTTTCCCGCAGTACAATCAGCCCCAGCATTTT. Translating it yields CASSFPQYNQPQHF.

This clone was observed once. The genes are TRBV5-1 and TRBJ2-1; D might be TRBD2 (6 bases). The CDR3 consists of 13 residues. CDR1 is SGHRS and CDR2 is YFSETQ in the germline V gene. V lost 4 bases, J lost 8 bases, and 13 bases lay in between. The DNA for the CDR3 is TGCGCCAGCAGCCCCGGGGGAGTTGATGAGCAGTTCTTC. This sequence encodes CASSPGGVDEQFF.

The rearrangement links TRBV6-1 to TRBJ2-7; 7 nucleotides line up with TRBD2. With 8 bases clipped from V and 6 bases from J, the junction kept 13 bases outside the gene matches. The germline V gene has CDR1 MNHNS and CDR2 SASEGT. CDR3 size: 14 residues. This CDR3 is CASSREGLVPEQYF. CDR3 in DNA: TGTGCCAGCTCCCGTGAAGGACTAGTCCCCGAGCAGTACTTC.

This chain uses TRBV6-5 with TRBJ2-1, with TRBD2 as a possible D gene (5 bases). Trimming left V 4 bases short and J 5 bases short, with 18 bases between. Germline CDR1 is MNHEY and CDR2 is SVGAGI. This CDR3 comprises 16 residues. CDR3 sequence reads: CASSSSGPRRNNEQFF. The CDR3 DNA reads TGTGCCAGCAGTTCCTCCGGGCCCCGGAGGAACAATGAGCAGTTCTTC.

This chain uses TRBV4-3 with TRBJ2-1; 9 bases agree with TRBD2. This CDR3 comprises 15 residues. After removal of 1 base from V and 8 bases from J, the junction contained 6 bases not matched to a gene. Germline V CDR1 and CDR2: LGHNA, YSLEER. The CDR3 bases are TGCGCCAGCAGCCAAGTCAGCGGGAGGTTCGATGAGCAGTTCTTC. It codes for CASSQVSGRFDEQFF.

This clone showed up just once. The chain employs TRBV11-1 and TRBJ2-7; 8 bases line up with TRBD2. The germline V gene encodes CDR1 SGHAT and CDR2 FQDESV (reference sequence). The CDR3 is 13 amino acids. The ends lost 5 bases at V and 2 bases at J; junction bases unmatched: 2. The CDR3 sequence: CASSPGGAYEQYF. The DNA of the CDR3 is TGTGCCAGCAGCCCCGGGGGGGCCTACGAGCAGTACTTC. Supplemented by reference TRBV11-1 and TRBJ2-7, the full variable domain reads EAEVAQSPRYKITEKSQAVAFWCDPISGHATLYWYRQILGQGPELLVQFQDESVVDDSQLPKDRFSAERLKGVDSTLKIQPAELGDSAMYLCASSPGGAYEQYFGPGTRLTVT.

This chain uses TRBV7-9 with TRBJ1-5, with a weak D call TRBD1 (5 bases). The germline V and J ends were trimmed by 7 bases and 7 bases, with 14 bases remaining between them. Germline-derived CDR1 and CDR2 are SEHNR and FQNEAQ (reference sequence). CDR3 size: 13 residues. CDR3 sequence reads: CASTPPGGQPQHF. The CDR3 DNA reads TGTGCCAGCACCCCTCCGGGGGGGCAGCCCCAGCATTTT.

The chain has TRBV6-5 and TRBJ2-7; TRBD1 aligns across 7 bases. CDR3 length: 15 amino acids. Losses at the gene ends were 7 bases for V and 0 bases for J; bases not matched to a gene: 9. Germline CDR1 MNHEY, CDR2 SVGAGI. The CDR3 here is CASTSPGTASYEQYF. CDR3 in DNA: TGTGCCAGCACCTCACCCGGGACAGCCTCCTACGAGCAGTACTTC.

The chain links TRBV6-5 to TRBJ1-2, with 8 bases aligning to TRBD1. V was pared by 6 bases and J by 6 bases, with 6 bases of the junction left unmatched. CDR1 is MNHEY, CDR2 SVGAGI, per germline. This CDR3 has 13 amino acids. This chain's CDR3 is CASSLDRADGYTF. The CDR3 DNA reads as TGTGCCAGCAGCCTGGACAGGGCGGATGGCTACACCTTC.

This chain links TRBV19 with TRBJ2-1; TRBD2 aligns across 7 bases. Germline V gene lookup returns CDR1 LNHDA and CDR2 SQIVND (reference sequence). This CDR3 region has 16 residues. After removal of 1 base from V and 9 bases from J, the junction contained 12 bases not matched to a gene. CDR3 in amino acids: CASSIAAGVYRVEQFF. The CDR3 DNA is TGTGCCAGTAGTATAGCTGCGGGAGTTTATCGGGTTGAGCAGTTCTTC.

The rearrangement uses TRBV13 and TRBJ2-5, with 9 bases matching TRBD1. V was pared by 2 bases and J by 5 bases, with 6 bases of the junction left unmatched. The germline V gene has CDR1 PRHDT and CDR2 FYEKMQ (reference sequence). The CDR3 spans 15 residues. The CDR3 DNA reads TGTGCCAGCAGCTTACTAACAGGGGGCAGGGAGACCCAGTACTTC. This translates into CASSLLTGGRETQYF.

The V gene is TRBV18, the J gene TRBJ2-1; no clear D. The germline V gene encodes CDR1 KGHSH and CDR2 LQKENI. Trimming pared 3 bases from V and 4 bases from J, leaving 10 bases between. This CDR3 has 14 residues. The CDR3 sequence is CASSPRALYNEQFF. The CDR3 DNA reads as TGTGCCAGCTCACCGCGAGCGCTATACAATGAGCAGTTCTTC.

The rearrangement uses TRBV19 and TRBJ2-1; tentative D call: TRBD2 (5 bases). Germline CDR1 LNHDA, CDR2 SQIVND (reference sequence). The CDR3 is made up of 16 amino acids. V dropped 3 bases and J dropped 3 bases, with 15 bases sitting between them. The CDR3 region is CASSIASSGYYNEQFF. The CDR3 DNA reads as TGTGCCAGTAGTATTGCATCGTCGGGGTACTACAATGAGCAGTTCTTC.

The V and J genes are TRBV9 and TRBJ2-7; 9 nucleotides match TRBD1. CDR1 and CDR2 (germline): SGDLS, YYNGEE. CDR3 length equals 17 residues. J gave up 6 bases and V 0 bases, and 13 bases lay outside the gene matches. CDR3 sequence reads: CASSVGHMGQGSTEQYF. CDR3 sequence (DNA): TGTGCCAGCAGCGTAGGTCATATGGGACAGGGTTCGACCGAGCAGTACTTC. Using reference TRBV9 and TRBJ2-7 for the parts outside the CDR3, the full variable domain is DSGVTQTPKHLITATGQRVTLRCSPRSGDLSVYWYQQSLDQGLQFLIQYYNGEERAKGNILERFSAQQFPDLHSELNLSSLELGDSALYFCASSVGHMGQGSTEQYFGPGTRLTVT.

The chain carries TRBV25-1 and TRBJ2-7, with a weak D call TRBD2 (5 bases). The CDR3 spans 14 residues. In germline, CDR1 is MGHDK, CDR2 SYGVNS. Trimming shortened V by 4 bases and J by 1 base, and 11 bases separated the two germline ends. CDR3 sequence: CASSVGTGSYEQYF. The DNA for the CDR3 is TGTGCCAGCAGTGTCGGAACGGGGTCCTACGAGCAGTACTTC.

The V and J genes are TRBV11-2 and TRBJ1-2, with D possibly matching TRBD1 (6 bases). CDR3 length: 15 amino acids. Germline values: CDR1 SGHAT, CDR2 FQNNGV. V lost 1 base, J lost 1 base, and 10 bases lay in between. The CDR3 here is CASSLGSGVNYGYTF. The DNA for the CDR3 is TGTGCCAGCAGCTTAGGGTCAGGGGTTAACTATGGCTACACCTTC.

The rearrangement links TRBV28 to TRBJ1-2, with D unresolved. Trimming removed 10 bases at V and 7 bases at J, with 25 bases between. This CDR3 is built from 15 residues. CDR1 and CDR2 (germline): MDHEN, SYDVKM. CDR3 region: CATRTHRLIRLGYTF. CDR3 bases: TGTGCCACCCGCACCCATCGCCTAATTCGACTTGGCTACACCTTC.

This clone has just one count. V usage is TRBV5-4 and J usage is TRBJ2-1, with D maybe TRBD1 (5 bases). The CDR3 length is 16 residues. Germline CDR1 reads SGHNT; CDR2 reads YYREEE (reference sequence). Trimming removed 0 bases from V and 4 bases from J, with 14 bases in between. CDR3 region: CASSLGGSLPYNEQFF. The CDR3 nucleotides read TGTGCCAGCAGCTTGGGGGGCTCGTTACCTTACAATGAGCAGTTCTTC.

The rearrangement uses TRBV12-2 and TRBJ1-2; TRBD1 is taken as the D call from the table, unchecked against the DNA. TRBV12-2 is a pseudogene. This CDR3 is 17 amino acids long. CDR3 nucleotides: TGTGCAAGTCGCTACGGGATCCATCTGACAGGGAACTATGGCTACACCTTC. Protein product: CASRYGIHLTGNYGYTF.